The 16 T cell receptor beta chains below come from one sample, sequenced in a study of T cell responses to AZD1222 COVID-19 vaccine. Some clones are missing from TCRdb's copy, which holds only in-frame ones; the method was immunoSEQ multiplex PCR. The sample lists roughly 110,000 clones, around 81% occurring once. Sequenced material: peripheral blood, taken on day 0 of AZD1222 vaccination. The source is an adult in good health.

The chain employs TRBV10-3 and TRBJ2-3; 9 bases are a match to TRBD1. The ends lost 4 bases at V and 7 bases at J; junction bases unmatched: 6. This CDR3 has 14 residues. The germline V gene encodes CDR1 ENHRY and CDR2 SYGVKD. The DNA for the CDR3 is TGTGCCATCAGTGGGGACAGGGTGGACTATACGCAGTATTTT. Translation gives CAISGDRVDYTQYF.

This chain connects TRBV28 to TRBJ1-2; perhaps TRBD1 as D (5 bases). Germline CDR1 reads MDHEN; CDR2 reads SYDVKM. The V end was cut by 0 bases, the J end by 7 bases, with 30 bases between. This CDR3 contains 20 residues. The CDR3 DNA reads TGTGCCAGCAGTTTATGGGGGCCATCCCGATTCGGGAGGAGGGCTATTGGCTACACCTTC. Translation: CASSLWGPSRFGRRAIGYTF.

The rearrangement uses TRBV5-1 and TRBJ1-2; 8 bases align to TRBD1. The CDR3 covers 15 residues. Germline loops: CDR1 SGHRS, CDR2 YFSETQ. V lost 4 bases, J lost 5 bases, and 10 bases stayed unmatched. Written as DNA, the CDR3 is TGCGCCAGCAGCGACCGAAAGACAGGGGATTATGGCTACACCTTC. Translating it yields CASSDRKTGDYGYTF.

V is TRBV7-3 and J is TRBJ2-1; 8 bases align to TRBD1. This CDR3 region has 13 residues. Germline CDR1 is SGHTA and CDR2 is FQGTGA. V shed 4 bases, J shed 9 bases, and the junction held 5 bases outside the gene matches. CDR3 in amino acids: CASSSMTGAEQFF. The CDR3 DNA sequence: TGTGCCAGCAGCTCGATGACAGGGGCTGAGCAGTTCTTC.

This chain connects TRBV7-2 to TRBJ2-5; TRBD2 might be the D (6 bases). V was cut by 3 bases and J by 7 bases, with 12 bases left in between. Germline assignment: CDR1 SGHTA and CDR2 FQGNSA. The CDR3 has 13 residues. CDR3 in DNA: TGTGCCAGCAGCTTTAGCGGCAGCGGGACCCAGTACTTC. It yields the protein CASSFSGSGTQYF.

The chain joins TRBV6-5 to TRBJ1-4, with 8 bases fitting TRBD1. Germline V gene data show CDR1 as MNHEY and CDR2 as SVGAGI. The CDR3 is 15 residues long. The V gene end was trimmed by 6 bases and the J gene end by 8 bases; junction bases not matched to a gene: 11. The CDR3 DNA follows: TGTGCCAGCAGACCTGCCGGGACAGGACAGGAAAAACTGTTTTTT. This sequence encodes CASRPAGTGQEKLFF.

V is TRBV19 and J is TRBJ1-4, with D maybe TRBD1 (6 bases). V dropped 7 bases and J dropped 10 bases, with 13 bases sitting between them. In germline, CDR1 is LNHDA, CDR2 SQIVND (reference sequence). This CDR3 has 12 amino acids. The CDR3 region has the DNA TGTGCCAGTAAACAGGGCGGCGGAAAACTGTTTTTT. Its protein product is CASKQGGGKLFF.

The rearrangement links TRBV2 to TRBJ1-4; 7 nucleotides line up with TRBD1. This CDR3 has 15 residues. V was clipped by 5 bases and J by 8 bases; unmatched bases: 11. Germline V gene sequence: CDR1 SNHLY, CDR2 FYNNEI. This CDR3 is CASSLNRGEGEKLFF. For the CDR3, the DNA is TGTGCCAGCAGTCTCAACAGGGGAGAGGGGGAAAAACTGTTTTTT.

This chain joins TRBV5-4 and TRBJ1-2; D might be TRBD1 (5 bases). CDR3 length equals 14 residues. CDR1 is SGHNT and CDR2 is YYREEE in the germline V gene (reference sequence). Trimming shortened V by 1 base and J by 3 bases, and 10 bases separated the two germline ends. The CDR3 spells CASSLHGGDYGYTF. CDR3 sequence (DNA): TGTGCCAGCAGCTTGCACGGGGGTGACTATGGCTACACCTTC. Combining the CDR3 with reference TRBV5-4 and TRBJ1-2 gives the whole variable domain ETGVTQSPTHLIKTRGQQVTLRCSSQSGHNTVSWYQQALGQGPQFIFQYYREEENGRGNFPPRFSGLQFPNYSSELNVNALELDDSALYLCASSLHGGDYGYTFGSGTRLTVV.

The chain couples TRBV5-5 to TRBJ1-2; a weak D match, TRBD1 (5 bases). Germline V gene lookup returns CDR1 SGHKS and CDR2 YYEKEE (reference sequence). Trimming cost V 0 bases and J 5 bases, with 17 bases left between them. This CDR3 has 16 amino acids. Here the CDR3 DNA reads TGTGCCAGCAGCTTGGCAGGGACGGGTGGCTTATATGGCTACACCTTC. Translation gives CASSLAGTGGLYGYTF.

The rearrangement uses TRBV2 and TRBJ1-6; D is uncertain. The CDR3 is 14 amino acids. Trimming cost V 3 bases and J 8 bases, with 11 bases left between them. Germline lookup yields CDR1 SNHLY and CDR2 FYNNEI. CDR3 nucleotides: TGTGCCAGCAGTGAGACCCCGGGCGATTCACCCCTCCACTTT. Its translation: CASSETPGDSPLHF.

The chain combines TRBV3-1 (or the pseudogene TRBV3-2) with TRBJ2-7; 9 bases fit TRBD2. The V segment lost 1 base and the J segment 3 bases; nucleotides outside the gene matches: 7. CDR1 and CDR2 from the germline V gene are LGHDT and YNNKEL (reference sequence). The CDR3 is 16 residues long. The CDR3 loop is CASSQGGSGGLYEQYF. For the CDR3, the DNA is TGTGCCAGCAGCCAAGGGGGTAGCGGGGGCCTCTACGAGCAGTACTTC.

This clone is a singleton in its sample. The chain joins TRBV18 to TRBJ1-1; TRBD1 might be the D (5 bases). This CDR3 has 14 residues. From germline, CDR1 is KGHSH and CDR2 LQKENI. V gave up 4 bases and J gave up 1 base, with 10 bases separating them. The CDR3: CASSLPGTNTEAFF. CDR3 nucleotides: TGTGCCAGCTCACTGCCCGGGACGAACACTGAAGCTTTCTTT.

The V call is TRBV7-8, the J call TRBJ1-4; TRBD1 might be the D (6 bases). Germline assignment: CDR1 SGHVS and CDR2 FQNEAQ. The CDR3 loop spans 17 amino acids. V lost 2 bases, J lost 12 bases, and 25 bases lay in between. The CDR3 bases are TGTGCCAGCAGCTTATTAGGAGGGGGGGCAGCGGAGGAGGAACTGTTTTTT. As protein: CASSLLGGGAAEEELFF.

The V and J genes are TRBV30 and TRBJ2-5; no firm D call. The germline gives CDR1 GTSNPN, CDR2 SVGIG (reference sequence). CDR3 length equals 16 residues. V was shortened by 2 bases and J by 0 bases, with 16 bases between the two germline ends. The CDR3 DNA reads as TGTGCCTGGAGTTTAGATCCGTCTGAGTACCAAGAGACCCAGTACTTC. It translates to CAWSLDPSEYQETQYF.

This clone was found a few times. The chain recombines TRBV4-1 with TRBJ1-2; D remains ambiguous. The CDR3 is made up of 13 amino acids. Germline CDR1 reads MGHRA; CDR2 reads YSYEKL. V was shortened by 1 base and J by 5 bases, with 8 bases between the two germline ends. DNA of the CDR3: TGCGCCAGCAGCCAAGGGGGTTCGTATGGCTACACCTTC. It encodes CASSQGGSYGYTF.